This T cell receptor beta chain was obtained from a study of low-dose radiotherapy and immunotherapy resistance in tumors. Looking at the study overall: The treatment that patients received was intravenous nivolumab 240 mg every two weeks plus ipilimumab 1 mg/kg every six weeks.

This clonotype was seen at least ten times. TRAV- and TRBV-specific primers were used for first-strand cDNA, which covered alpha and beta chains. With a V-primer adapter and a constant-region primer, TCRs were amplified for roughly 20 PCR cycles. Amplification of the isolated mRNA used in vitro transcription. One entry per CDR3 protein, called by TCRdb with MiXCR from the reads. The top ten hold roughly 1.4% of the sample, which has around 80,000 distinct CDR3 sequences, less than 20% seen once. V dropped 6 bases and J dropped 4; count of bases not matched to a gene: 12. Germline CDR1 reads SGHTA; CDR2 reads FQGNSA. The CDR3 extends over 17 amino acids. Stated time point: after trial treatment. Treatment meaning: LDRT plus nivolumab, ipilimumab, low-dose cyclophosphamide and aspirin (RACIN trial).

The sample was PBMCs, taken after low-dose radiotherapy plus immunotherapy. The V call is TRBV7-2, the J call TRBJ2-1; 10 bases are shared with TRBD1. This clonotype originated in a male donor with prostate cancer. The CDR3 sequence is CASRGQGIDTGYNEQFF. Written as DNA, the CDR3 is TGTGCCAGCAGGGGACAGGGGATCGATACGGGATACAATGAGCAGTTCTTC.